This T cell receptor (beta chain) is from a study of early T cells in non-severe SARS-CoV-2 infection. The wider study: Unsorted whole-blood RNA was sequenced in bulk, leaving chains unpaired.

This CDR3 has 15 residues. From germline, CDR1 is MNHNY and CDR2 SVGAGI (reference sequence). The trim removed 7 bases at V and 2 bases at J, leaving 5 bases unmatched. In the library, individual cDNA molecules carried attached unique molecular identifiers. MiXCR, run by TCRdb on the 5' RACE reads, gives a single entry per CDR3 protein. The sample lists tens of thousands of distinct CDR3 sequences, around 6.5% occurring once. This clonotype has only a few counts. What it binds is not known. Study outcomes and limitations: VDJdb matching, biased toward anti-spike CD8 responses, missed private and CD4 specificities.

This sequence was found in an adult who was a healthcare worker with PCR-confirmed SARS-CoV-2 infection or an uninfected control (not recorded which). This sequence joins TRBV6-6 and TRBJ2-2; 9 positions match TRBD2. Sequenced here: whole blood, sampled at baseline. CDR3 nucleotides: TGTGCCAGCACCAGGACTAGCGCTAACACCGGGGAGCTGTTTTTT. Translated, it gives CASTRTSANTGELFF.